These T cell receptor beta chains were read from a single sample in a study of blood T cell repertoires in COVID-19. Profiled with immunoSEQ multiplex PCR; TCRdb holds only in-frame clones, not every one. This table holds 150,000 or so clones, roughly 89% found once. What was sequenced was peripheral blood. These receptors all come from a man aged 50-59 years with acute or convalescent COVID-19. Each CDR3 is given without its conserved first and last residue. The order of the fields is clone size, V gene, J gene, CDR3 protein. Not all rows give a size; the values are once, few, many and, for expanded clones, a class.

abundance: .
v_gene: TRBV9
j_gene: TRBJ1-6
CDR3aa: ASSAGQLNNSPLH

abundance: .
v_gene: TRBV4-2
j_gene: TRBJ2-2
CDR3aa: ASSQATRGGYPGGELF

abundance: .
v_gene: TRBV18
j_gene: TRBJ2-2
CDR3aa: ASSPGVGRTGELF

abundance: .
v_gene: TRBV7-2
j_gene: TRBJ1-2
CDR3aa: ASKSDRGSPLGYT

abundance: few
v_gene: TRBV6-5
j_gene: TRBJ1-3
CDR3aa: ASYSHSSGNTIY

abundance: .
v_gene: TRBV5-4
j_gene: TRBJ1-1
CDR3aa: ASSRITGSTEAF

abundance: .
v_gene: TRBV12-3/TRBV12-4
j_gene: TRBJ2-7
CDR3aa: ASSLRLAGLQY

abundance: once
v_gene: TRBV2
j_gene: TRBJ2-5
CDR3aa: AVTGINQETQY

abundance: .
v_gene: TRBV10-3
j_gene: TRBJ1-2
CDR3aa: AAHRQGANYGYT

abundance: few
v_gene: TRBV4-2
j_gene: TRBJ2-2
CDR3aa: ASSQGGRNTGELF

abundance: .
v_gene: TRBV19
j_gene: TRBJ1-1
CDR3aa: ASSNRRDALYTEAF

abundance: .
v_gene: TRBV6-5
j_gene: TRBJ1-1
CDR3aa: ASSYGRDRGAF

abundance: .
v_gene: TRBV7-2
j_gene: TRBJ1-2
CDR3aa: ASSGTHPYGYT

abundance: .
v_gene: TRBV28
j_gene: TRBJ1-5
CDR3aa: ASSLATGNNQPQH

abundance: once
v_gene: TRBV7-8
j_gene: TRBJ1-5
CDR3aa: ASSPGSGMGNQPQH

abundance: .
v_gene: TRBV28
j_gene: TRBJ1-4
CDR3aa: ASSLQGVGEKLF

abundance: .
v_gene: TRBV18
j_gene: TRBJ2-3
CDR3aa: ASSSLTGTSSTDTQY

abundance: .
v_gene: TRBV27
j_gene: TRBJ2-6
CDR3aa: ASSFQGRFAGANVLT

abundance: .
v_gene: TRBV27
j_gene: TRBJ1-2
CDR3aa: ASSLTGTDYGYT

abundance: .
v_gene: TRBV9
j_gene: TRBJ2-7
CDR3aa: ASSPGTSVSYEQY

abundance: once
v_gene: TRBV7-9
j_gene: TRBJ2-2
CDR3aa: ASSSRVFGELF

abundance: .
v_gene: TRBV19
j_gene: TRBJ2-1
CDR3aa: ASSISGYEQF

abundance: .
v_gene: TRBV28
j_gene: TRBJ1-2
CDR3aa: ATSVSNYGYT

abundance: .
v_gene: TRBV7-2
j_gene: TRBJ2-5
CDR3aa: ASRTGAREGATRQETQY

abundance: .
v_gene: TRBV9
j_gene: TRBJ1-6
CDR3aa: ASSVGGAYNSPLH

abundance: .
v_gene: TRBV5-6
j_gene: TRBJ2-3
CDR3aa: ASSVLAGASGTQY

abundance: .
v_gene: TRBV19
j_gene: TRBJ1-4
CDR3aa: ASSRGSNEKLF

abundance: .
v_gene: TRBV7-9
j_gene: TRBJ2-1
CDR3aa: ASSPRTSGSKYEQF

abundance: .
v_gene: TRBV3-1/TRBV3-2
j_gene: TRBJ2-7
CDR3aa: ASSRGTGNHEQY

abundance: .
v_gene: TRBV10-3
j_gene: TRBJ2-1
CDR3aa: ATRQDNEQF

abundance: .
v_gene: TRBV5-1
j_gene: TRBJ2-1
CDR3aa: ASSSGGQTYNEQF

abundance: once
v_gene: TRBV11-2
j_gene: TRBJ2-1
CDR3aa: ASRSPGLAGVNEQF

abundance: .
v_gene: TRBV30
j_gene: TRBJ2-3
CDR3aa: ALVPGAVDTQY

abundance: .
v_gene: TRBV6-1
j_gene: TRBJ1-2
CDR3aa: ASSVGGQATLGNYGYT

abundance: few
v_gene: TRBV12-3/TRBV12-4
j_gene: TRBJ1-1
CDR3aa: ASSLGPTEAF

abundance: .
v_gene: TRBV5-8
j_gene: TRBJ2-1
CDR3aa: ASSLSGVQRGQF

abundance: .
v_gene: TRBV10-3
j_gene: TRBJ2-6
CDR3aa: AISEGSSGANVLT

abundance: .
v_gene: TRBV29-1
j_gene: TRBJ2-5
CDR3aa: SVARTGTGETQY

abundance: .
v_gene: TRBV11-2
j_gene: TRBJ2-2
CDR3aa: ASRVTTATGELF

abundance: .
v_gene: TRBV27
j_gene: TRBJ2-7
CDR3aa: ASSLSGRAYEQY

abundance: .
v_gene: TRBV6-1
j_gene: TRBJ1-2
CDR3aa: ASSENGAGANYGYT

abundance: .
v_gene: TRBV11-2
j_gene: TRBJ1-6
CDR3aa: ASSFDDGTGYSPLH

abundance: .
v_gene: TRBV9
j_gene: TRBJ2-2
CDR3aa: ASSEGSGRGTGELF

abundance: few
v_gene: TRBV29-1
j_gene: TRBJ2-5
CDR3aa: SVGGREETQY

abundance: .
v_gene: TRBV11-2
j_gene: TRBJ2-7
CDR3aa: ASSIIGTGFSEQY

abundance: once
v_gene: TRBV25-1
j_gene: TRBJ1-1
CDR3aa: ASSDRVIEAF

abundance: .
v_gene: TRBV4-2
j_gene: TRBJ1-1
CDR3aa: ASSQDNRGAF

abundance: .
v_gene: TRBV7-2
j_gene: TRBJ1-5
CDR3aa: ASRPGGNSNQPQH

abundance: .
v_gene: TRBV15
j_gene: TRBJ2-7
CDR3aa: ATSRSRDWEVEQY

abundance: .
v_gene: TRBV7-9
j_gene: TRBJ2-1
CDR3aa: ASSLSGQFINEQF

abundance: .
v_gene: TRBV6-6
j_gene: TRBJ2-7
CDR3aa: ASRRKGEGPHEQY

abundance: .
v_gene: TRBV7-2
j_gene: TRBJ2-1
CDR3aa: ASNIPIQGGEQF

abundance: .
v_gene: TRBV12-5
j_gene: TRBJ1-3
CDR3aa: ASALTGISGNTIY